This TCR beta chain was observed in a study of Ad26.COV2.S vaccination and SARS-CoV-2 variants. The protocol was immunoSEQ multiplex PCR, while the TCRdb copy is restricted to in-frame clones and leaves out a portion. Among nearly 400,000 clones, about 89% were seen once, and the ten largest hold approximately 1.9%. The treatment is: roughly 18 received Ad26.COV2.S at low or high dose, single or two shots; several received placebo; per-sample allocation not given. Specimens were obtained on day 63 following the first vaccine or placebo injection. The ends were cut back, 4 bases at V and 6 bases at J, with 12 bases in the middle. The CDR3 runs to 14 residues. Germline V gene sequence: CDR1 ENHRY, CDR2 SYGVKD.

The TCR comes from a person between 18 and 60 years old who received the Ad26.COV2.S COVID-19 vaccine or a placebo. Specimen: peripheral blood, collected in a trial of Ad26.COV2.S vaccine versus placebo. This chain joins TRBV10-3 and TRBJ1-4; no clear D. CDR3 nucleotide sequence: TGTGCCATCAGTGGGCCAGGAAGAGATGAAAAACTGTTTTTT. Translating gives CAISGPGRDEKLFF.